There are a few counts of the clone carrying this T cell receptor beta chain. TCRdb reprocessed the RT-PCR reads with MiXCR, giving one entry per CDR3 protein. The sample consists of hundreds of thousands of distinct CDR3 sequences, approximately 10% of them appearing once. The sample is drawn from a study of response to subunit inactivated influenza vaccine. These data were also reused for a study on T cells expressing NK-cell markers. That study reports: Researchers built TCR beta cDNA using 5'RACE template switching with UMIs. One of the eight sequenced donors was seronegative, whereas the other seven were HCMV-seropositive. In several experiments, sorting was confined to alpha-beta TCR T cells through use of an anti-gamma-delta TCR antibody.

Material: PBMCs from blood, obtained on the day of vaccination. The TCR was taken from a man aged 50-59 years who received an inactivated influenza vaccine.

The CDR3 region has the DNA TGTGCCAGCAGCTTAGGCGGGACTCGCCAAGAGACCCAGTACTTC. Encoded protein: CASSLGGTRQETQYF. The chain couples TRBV7-2 to TRBJ2-5, with a possible D match to TRBD2 (6 bases). The V and J ends lost 1 base and 1 base respectively, with 10 bases between them. This CDR3 has 15 residues. Germline V CDR1 and CDR2: SGHTA, FQGNSA.